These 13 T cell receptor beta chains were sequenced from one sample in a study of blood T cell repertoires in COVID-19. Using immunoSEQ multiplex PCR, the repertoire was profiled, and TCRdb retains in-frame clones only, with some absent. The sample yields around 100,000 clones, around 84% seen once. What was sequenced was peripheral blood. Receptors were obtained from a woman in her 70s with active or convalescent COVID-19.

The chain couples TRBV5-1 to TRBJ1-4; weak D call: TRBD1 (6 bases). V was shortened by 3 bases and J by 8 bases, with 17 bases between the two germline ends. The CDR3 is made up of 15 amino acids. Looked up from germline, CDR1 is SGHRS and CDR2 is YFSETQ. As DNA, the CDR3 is TGCGCCAGCAGCTCACTGCAGGGGAAAGGGGAAAAACTGTTTTTT. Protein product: CASSSLQGKGEKLFF.

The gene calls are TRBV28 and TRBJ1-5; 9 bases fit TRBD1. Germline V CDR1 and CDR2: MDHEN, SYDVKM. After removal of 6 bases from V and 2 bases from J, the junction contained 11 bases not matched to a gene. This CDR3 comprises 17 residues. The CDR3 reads CASRRPTGGGGNQPQHF. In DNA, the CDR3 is TGTGCCAGCAGAAGACCAACAGGGGGCGGGGGCAATCAGCCCCAGCATTTT.

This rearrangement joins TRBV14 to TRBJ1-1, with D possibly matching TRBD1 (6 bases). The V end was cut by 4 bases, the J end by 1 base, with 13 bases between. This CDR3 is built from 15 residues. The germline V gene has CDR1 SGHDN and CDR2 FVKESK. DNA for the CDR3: TGTGCCAGCAGCCGAAACAGGGTGGGGAACACTGAAGCTTTCTTT. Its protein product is CASSRNRVGNTEAFF.

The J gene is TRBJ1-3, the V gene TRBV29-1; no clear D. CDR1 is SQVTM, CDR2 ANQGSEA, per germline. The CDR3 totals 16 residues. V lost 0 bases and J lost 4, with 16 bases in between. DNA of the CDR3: TGCAGCGTTGAAGATCCGCAGAGGAGGTCGGGAAACACCATATATTTT. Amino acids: CSVEDPQRRSGNTIYF.

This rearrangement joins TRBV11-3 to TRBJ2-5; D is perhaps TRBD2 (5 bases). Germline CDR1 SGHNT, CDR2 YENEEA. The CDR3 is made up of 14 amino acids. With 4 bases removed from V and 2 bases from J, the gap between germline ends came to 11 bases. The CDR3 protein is CASSWGEEQETQYF. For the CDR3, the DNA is TGTGCCAGCAGCTGGGGAGAAGAACAAGAGACCCAGTACTTC.

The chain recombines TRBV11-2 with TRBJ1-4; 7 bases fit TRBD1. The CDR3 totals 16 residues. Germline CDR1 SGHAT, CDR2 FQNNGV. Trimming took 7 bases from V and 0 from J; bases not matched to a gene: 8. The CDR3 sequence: CASTVTGQATNEKLFF. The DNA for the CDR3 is TGTGCCAGCACCGTAACAGGACAGGCAACTAATGAAAAACTGTTTTTT.

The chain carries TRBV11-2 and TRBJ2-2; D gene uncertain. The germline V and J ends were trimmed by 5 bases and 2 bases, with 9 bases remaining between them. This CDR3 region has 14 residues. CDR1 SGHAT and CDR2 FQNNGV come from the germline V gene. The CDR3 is CASSRRTNTGELFF. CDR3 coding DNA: TGTGCCAGCAGCCGGAGAACTAACACCGGGGAGCTGTTTTTT.

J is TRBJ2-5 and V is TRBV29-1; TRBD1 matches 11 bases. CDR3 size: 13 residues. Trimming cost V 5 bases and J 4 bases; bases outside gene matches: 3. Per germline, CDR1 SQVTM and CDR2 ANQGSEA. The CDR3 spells CSVWTGGRETQYF. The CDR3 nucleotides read TGCAGCGTTTGGACAGGGGGCAGAGAGACCCAGTACTTC.

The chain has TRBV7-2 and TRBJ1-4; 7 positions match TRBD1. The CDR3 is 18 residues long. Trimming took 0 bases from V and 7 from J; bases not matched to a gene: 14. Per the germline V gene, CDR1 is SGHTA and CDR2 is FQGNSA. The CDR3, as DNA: TGTGCCAGCAGCTTAGCGCGGGCAGGGGGTGGGTTTGCTGAAAAACTGTTTTTT. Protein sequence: CASSLARAGGGFAEKLFF.

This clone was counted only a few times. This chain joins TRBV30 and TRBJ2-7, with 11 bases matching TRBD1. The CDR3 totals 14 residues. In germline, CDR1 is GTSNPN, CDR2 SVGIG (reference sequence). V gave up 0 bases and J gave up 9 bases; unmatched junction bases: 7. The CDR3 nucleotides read TGTGCCTGGAGTGTACGGGACAGGGGGAACGGGCAGTACTTC. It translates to CAWSVRDRGNGQYF.

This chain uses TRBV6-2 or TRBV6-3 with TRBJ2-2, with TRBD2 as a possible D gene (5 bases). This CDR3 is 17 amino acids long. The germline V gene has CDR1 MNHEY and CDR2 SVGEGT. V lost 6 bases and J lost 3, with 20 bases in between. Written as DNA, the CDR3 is TGTGCCAGCAGCCTCCCGAAGGGTAGCGAGCACACCGGGGAGCTGTTTTTT. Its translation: CASSLPKGSEHTGELFF.

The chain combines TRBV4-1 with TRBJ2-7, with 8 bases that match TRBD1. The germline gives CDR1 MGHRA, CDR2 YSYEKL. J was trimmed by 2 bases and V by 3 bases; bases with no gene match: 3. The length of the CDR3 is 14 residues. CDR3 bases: TGCGCCAGCAGCCAGATACAGGGGGCCTACGAGCAGTACTTC. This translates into CASSQIQGAYEQYF.

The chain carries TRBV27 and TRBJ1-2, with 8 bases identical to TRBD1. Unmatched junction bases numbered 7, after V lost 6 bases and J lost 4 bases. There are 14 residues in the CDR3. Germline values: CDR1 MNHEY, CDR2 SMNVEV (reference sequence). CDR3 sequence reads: CASSLTGVAYGYTF. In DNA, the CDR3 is TGTGCCAGCAGCCTGACAGGGGTTGCCTATGGCTACACCTTC.